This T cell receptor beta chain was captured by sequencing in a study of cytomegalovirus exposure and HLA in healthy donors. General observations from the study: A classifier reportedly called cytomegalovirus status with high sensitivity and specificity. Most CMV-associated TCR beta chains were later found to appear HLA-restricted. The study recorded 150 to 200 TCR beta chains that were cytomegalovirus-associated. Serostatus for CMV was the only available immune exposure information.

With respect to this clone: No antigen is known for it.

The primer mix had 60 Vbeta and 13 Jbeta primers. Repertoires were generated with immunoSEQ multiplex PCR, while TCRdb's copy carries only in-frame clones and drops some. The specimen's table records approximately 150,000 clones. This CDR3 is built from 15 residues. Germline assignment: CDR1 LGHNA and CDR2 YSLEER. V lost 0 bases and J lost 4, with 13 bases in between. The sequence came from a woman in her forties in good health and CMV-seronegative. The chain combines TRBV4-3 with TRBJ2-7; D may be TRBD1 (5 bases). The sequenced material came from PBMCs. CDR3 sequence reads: CASSQDLQVIYEQYF. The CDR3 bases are TGCGCCAGCAGCCAAGATCTACAGGTCATTTACGAGCAGTACTTC.